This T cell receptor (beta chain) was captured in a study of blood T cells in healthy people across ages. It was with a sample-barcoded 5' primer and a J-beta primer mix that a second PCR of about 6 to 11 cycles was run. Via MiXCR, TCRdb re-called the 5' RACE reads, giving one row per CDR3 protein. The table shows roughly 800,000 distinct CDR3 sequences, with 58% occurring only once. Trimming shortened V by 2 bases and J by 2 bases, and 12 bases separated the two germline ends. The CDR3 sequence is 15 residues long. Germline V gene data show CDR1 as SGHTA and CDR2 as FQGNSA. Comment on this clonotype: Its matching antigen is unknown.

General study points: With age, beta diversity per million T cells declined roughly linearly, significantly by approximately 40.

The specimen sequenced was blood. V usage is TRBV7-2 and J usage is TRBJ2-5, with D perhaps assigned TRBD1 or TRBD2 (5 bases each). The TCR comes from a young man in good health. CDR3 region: CASSLMVGPQETQYF. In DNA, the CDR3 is TGTGCCAGCAGCTTAATGGTGGGACCACAAGAGACCCAGTACTTC.